The rows below give T cell receptor beta chains drawn from one sample of a study of T cell changes during pregnancy in multiple sclerosis. Repertoires were generated with immunoSEQ multiplex PCR, while TCRdb's copy carries only in-frame clones and drops some. Of fewer than 70,000 clones listed, nearly 90% are singletons. The sample consisted of peripheral blood, taken in the first trimester of pregnancy. The receptors come from a female donor with multiple sclerosis, enrolled in a pregnancy study. Each CDR3 is given with its conserved first and last residue. D genes are given only for firm matches. The size field is filled for only some rows; it gives once, few, many or a size class.

D gene	V gene	J gene	clone size	CDR3 protein	CDR3 DNA
.	TRBV10-2	TRBJ1-2	.	CASSVVTGNYGYTF	TGCGCCAGCAGTGTAGTTACCGGTAACTATGGCTACACCTTC
TRBD1	TRBV27	TRBJ2-7	.	CASSLSGAGQVGYEQYF	TGTGCCAGCAGTTTATCCGGTGCGGGACAGGTAGGCTACGAGCAGTACTTC
.	TRBV6-1	TRBJ1-3	.	CASSEAEGQGNTIYF	TGTGCCAGCAGTGAAGCGGAGGGGCAGGGAAACACCATATATTTT
TRBD1	TRBV7-9	TRBJ2-7	once	CASSTQGASYEQYF	TGTGCCAGCAGCACACAGGGGGCTTCCTACGAGCAGTACTTC
.	TRBV29-1	TRBJ1-1	.	CSVEQVNTEAFF	TGCAGCGTGGAACAGGTGAACACTGAAGCTTTCTTT
.	TRBV5-5	TRBJ1-4	.	CASSYAIATNEKLFF	TGTGCCAGCAGCTACGCTATTGCAACTAATGAAAAACTGTTTTTT
.	TRBV6-1	TRBJ2-7	.	CASNSQGGFYEQYF	TGTGCCAGCAATTCCCAGGGGGGTTTCTACGAGCAGTACTTC
.	TRBV29-1	TRBJ1-5	.	CSVIFRDLGQPQHF	TGCAGCGTTATATTCCGGGACTTAGGGCAGCCCCAGCATTTT
TRBD1	TRBV5-6	TRBJ1-5	.	CASSGGTGNQPQHF	TGTGCCAGCAGCGGCGGGACAGGGAATCAGCCCCAGCATTTT
TRBD1	TRBV13	TRBJ1-2	.	CASSLGGTGGDYGYTF	TGTGCCAGCAGCTTAGGGGGTACAGGGGGGGACTATGGCTACACCTTC
.	TRBV19	TRBJ1-1	.	CASSIGMGGTEAFF	TGTGCCAGTAGTATTGGGATGGGGGGCACTGAAGCTTTCTTT
.	TRBV2	TRBJ1-1	.	CASSEQGTGNTEAFF	TGTGCCAGCAGTGAACAAGGAACAGGGAACACTGAAGCTTTCTTT
TRBD1	TRBV18	TRBJ2-3	.	CASSPDRVSTDTQYF	TGTGCCAGCTCACCGGACAGGGTTAGCACAGATACGCAGTATTTT
TRBD1	TRBV6-5	TRBJ1-2	.	CASRLGDRDYGYTF	TGTGCCAGCAGGCTAGGAGACAGGGACTATGGCTACACCTTC
TRBD1	TRBV19	TRBJ1-2	.	CASRPLDRNYGYTF	TGTGCCAGTAGACCTTTGGACAGGAACTATGGCTACACCTTC
.	TRBV10-3	TRBJ2-5	.	CAAKQGNQETQYF	TGTGCCGCAAAACAGGGAAACCAAGAGACCCAGTACTTC
.	TRBV2	TRBJ2-1	.	CASRRVNEQFF	TGTGCCAGCAGGAGAGTAAATGAGCAGTTCTTC
TRBD2	TRBV18	TRBJ2-5	.	CASSPSGLAGGETQYF	TGTGCCAGCTCACCTTCGGGACTAGCGGGGGGAGAGACCCAGTACTTC
.	TRBV9	TRBJ2-5	.	CASSVGIQETQYF	TGTGCCAGCAGCGTCGGGATCCAAGAGACCCAGTACTTC